What follows describes a single TCR beta chain. Its antigen remains unknown. In the authors' workflow: A productive frequency of 2.59 x 10-5 was the lowest detectable. Measured with immunoSEQ multiplex PCR; TCRdb has only the in-frame clones, and not every one. V and J calls and clone size follow that table, whereas D and trimming were derived from the DNA. The sample includes more than 30,000 clones, roughly 65% of them seen just once. The data were obtained in a study of STAT5B mutations in CD4+ large granular lymphocyte leukemia. Whole-study results and caveats: Compared with healthy controls (2/35), patient top clones favored TRBV06 (8/27). Main leukemic clonotypes were patient-specific, but 20% to 25% appeared at low frequency elsewhere.

Germline CDR1 is KGHSH and CDR2 is LQKENI. The CDR3 has 12 amino acids. Trimming left V 2 bases short and J 8 bases short, with 9 bases between. Control samples were healthy donors' buffy coats. This clonotype originated in a human donor in good health. The V call is TRBV18, the J call TRBJ1-1, with unresolved D. Source material: CD4+ T cells from blood buffy coats. The DNA of the CDR3 is TGTGCCAGCTCACCAAACGACATGGAAGCTTTCTTT. Residues: CASSPNDMEAFF.